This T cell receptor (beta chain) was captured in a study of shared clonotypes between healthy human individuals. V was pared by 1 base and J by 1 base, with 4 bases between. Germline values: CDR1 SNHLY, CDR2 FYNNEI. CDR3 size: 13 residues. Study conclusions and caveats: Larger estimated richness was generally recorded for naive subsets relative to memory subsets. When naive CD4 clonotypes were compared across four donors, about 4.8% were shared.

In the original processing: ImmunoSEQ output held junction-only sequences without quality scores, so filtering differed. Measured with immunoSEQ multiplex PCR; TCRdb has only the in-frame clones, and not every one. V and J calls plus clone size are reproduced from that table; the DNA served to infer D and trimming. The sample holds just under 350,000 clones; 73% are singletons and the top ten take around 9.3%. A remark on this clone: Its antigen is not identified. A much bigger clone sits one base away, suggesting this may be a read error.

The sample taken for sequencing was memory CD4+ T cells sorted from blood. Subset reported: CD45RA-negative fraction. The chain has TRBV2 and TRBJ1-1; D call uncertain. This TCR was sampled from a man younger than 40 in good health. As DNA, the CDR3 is TGTGCCAGCAGTGAAGAGGAGAACACTGAAGCTTTCTTT. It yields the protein CASSEEENTEAFF.